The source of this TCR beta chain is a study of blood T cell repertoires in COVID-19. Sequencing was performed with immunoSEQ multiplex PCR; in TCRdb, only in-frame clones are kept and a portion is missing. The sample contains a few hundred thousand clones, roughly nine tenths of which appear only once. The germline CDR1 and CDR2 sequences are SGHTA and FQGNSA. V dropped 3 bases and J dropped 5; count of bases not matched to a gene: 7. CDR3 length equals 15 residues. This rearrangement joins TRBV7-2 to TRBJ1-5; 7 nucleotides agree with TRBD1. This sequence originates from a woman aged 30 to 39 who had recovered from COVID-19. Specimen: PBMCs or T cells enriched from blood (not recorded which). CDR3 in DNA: TGTGCCAGCAGCTTCGGGCAGGGGGGCGATCAGCCCCAGCATTTT. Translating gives CASSFGQGGDQPQHF.